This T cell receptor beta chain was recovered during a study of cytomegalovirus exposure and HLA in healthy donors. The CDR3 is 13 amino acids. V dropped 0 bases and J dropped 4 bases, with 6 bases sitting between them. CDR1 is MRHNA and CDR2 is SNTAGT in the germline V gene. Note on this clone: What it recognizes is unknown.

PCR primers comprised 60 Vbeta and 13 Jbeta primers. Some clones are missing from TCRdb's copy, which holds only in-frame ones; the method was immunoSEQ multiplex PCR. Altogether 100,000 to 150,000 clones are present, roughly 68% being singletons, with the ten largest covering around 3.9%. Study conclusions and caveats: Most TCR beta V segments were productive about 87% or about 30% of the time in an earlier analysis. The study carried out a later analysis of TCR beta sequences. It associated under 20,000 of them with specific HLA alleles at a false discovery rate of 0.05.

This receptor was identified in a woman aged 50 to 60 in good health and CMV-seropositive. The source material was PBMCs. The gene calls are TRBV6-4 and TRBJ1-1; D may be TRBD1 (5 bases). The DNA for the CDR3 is TGTGCCAGCAGTGACTCTGACAGCACTGAAGCTTTCTTT. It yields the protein CASSDSDSTEAFF.